This T cell receptor beta chain was retrieved from a study of early T cells in non-severe SARS-CoV-2 infection. Study-wide context: Sequencing of bulk RNA from unsorted whole blood was done, without chain pairing.

The sample holds a few counts of this clonotype. Antigen unknown. As part of library construction, unique molecular identifiers were attached to individual cDNA molecules. TCRdb redid the calling of the 5' RACE reads with MiXCR, one entry per CDR3 protein. This repertoire shows approximately 37,000 distinct CDR3 sequences, 5% to 6.5% found once; its top ten account for under 7%. The germline V gene has CDR1 MDHEN and CDR2 SYDVKM. With 2 bases removed from V and 3 bases from J, the gap between germline ends came to 9 bases. The CDR3 runs 14 residues. Study-level results: Anti-spike CD8 specificities were favored by VDJdb matching, whose results missed private and CD4 specificities.

The sequence was obtained from an adult who was a healthcare worker with PCR-confirmed SARS-CoV-2 infection or an uninfected control (not recorded which). The chain couples TRBV28 to TRBJ2-3, with D possibly being TRBD2 (6 bases). The material sequenced was whole blood, taken at baseline. As DNA, the CDR3 is TGTGCCAGCAGTTTAGTGGGGAGGACAGATACGCAGTATTTT. Translation: CASSLVGRTDTQYF.